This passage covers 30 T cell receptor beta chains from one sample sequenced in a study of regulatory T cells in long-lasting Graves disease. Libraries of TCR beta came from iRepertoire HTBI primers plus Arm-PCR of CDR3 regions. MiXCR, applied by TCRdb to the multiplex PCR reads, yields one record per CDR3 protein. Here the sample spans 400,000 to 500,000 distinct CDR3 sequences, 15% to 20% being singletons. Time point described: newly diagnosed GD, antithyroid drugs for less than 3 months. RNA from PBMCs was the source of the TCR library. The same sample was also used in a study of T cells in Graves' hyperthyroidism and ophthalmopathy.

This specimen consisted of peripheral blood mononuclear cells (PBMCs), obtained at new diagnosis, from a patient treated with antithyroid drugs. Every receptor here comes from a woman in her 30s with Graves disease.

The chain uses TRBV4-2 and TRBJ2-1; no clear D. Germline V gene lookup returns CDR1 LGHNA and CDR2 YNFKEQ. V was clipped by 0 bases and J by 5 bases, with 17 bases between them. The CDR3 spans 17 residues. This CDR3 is CASSQDTPIVDHNEQFF. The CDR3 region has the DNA TGTGCCAGCAGCCAAGATACCCCAATCGTGGACCACAATGAGCAGTTCTTC.

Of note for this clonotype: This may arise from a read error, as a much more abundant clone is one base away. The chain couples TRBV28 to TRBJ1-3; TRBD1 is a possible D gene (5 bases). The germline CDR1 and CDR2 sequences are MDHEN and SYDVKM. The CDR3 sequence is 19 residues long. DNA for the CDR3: TGTGCCAGCAGTTTATTCCCGACACAGGATCCTAGCTCTGGAGACACCATATATTTT. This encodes CASSLFPTQDPSSGDTIYF. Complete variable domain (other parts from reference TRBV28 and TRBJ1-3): DVKVTQSSRYLVKRTGEKVFLECVQDMDHENMFWYRQDPGLGLRLIYFSYDVKMKEKGDIPEGYSVSREKKERFSLILESASTNQTSMYLCASSLFPTQDPSSGDTIYFGEGSWLTVV.

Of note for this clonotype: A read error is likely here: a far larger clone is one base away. The CDR3 sequence is CASSLGQALETQYF. The DNA of the CDR3 is TGTGCCAGCTCACTTGGGCAGGCCTTAGAGACCCAGTACTTC. The V gene is TRBV28, the J gene TRBJ2-5; the D is unclear. Trimming left V 8 bases short and J 4 bases short, with 17 bases between. Germline V gives CDR1 MDHEN, CDR2 SYDVKM. CDR3 size: 14 residues. Full variable domain (rest looked up from reference TRBV28 and TRBJ2-5): DVKVTQSSRYLVKRTGEKVFLECVQDMDHENMFWYRQDPGLGLRLIYFSYDVKMKEKGDIPEGYSVSREKKERFSLILESASTNQTSMYLCASSLGQALETQYFGPGTRLLVL.

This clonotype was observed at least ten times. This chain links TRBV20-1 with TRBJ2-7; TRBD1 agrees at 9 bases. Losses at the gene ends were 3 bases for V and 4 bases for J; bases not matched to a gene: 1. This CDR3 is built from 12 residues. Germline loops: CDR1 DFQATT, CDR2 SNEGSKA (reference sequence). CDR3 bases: TGCAGTGCTAGGACAGGGGGATACGAGCAGTACTTC. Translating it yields CSARTGGYEQYF.

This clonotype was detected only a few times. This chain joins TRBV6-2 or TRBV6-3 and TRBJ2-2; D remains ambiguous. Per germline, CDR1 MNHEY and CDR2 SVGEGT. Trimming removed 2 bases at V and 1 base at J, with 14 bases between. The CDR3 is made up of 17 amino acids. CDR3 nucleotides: TGTGCCAGCAGTTACGGATTTTCCGAGCGGAACACCGGGGAGCTGTTTTTT. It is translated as CASSYGFSERNTGELFF.

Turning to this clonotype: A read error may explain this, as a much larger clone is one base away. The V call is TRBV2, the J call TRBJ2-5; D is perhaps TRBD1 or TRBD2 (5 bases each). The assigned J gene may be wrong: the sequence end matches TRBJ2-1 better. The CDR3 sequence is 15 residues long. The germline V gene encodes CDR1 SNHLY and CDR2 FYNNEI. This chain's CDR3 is CASSSRSGHSYEQFF. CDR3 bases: TGTGCCAGCAGTTCCCGCTCGGGGCACTCCTACGAGCAGTTCTTC.

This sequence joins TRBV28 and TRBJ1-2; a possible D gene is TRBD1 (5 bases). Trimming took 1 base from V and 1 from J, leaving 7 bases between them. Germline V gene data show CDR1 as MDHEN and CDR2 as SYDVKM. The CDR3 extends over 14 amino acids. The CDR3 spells CASSLLGDNYGYTF. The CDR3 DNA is TGTGCCAGCAGTTTATTAGGGGATAACTATGGCTACACCTTC.

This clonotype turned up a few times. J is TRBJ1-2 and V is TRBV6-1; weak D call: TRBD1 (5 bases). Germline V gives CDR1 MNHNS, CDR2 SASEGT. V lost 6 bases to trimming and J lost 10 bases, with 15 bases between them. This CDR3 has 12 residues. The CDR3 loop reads CASRTTRAYYTF. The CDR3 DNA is TGTGCCAGCAGAACTACCAGGGCTTACTACACCTTC.

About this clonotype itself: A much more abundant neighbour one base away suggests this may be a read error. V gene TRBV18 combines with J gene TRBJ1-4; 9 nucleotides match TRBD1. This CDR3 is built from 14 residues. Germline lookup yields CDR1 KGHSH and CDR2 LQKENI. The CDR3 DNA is TGTGCCGGCTCCTACGGGACAGGGCCTGAAAAACTGTTTTTT. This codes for CAGSYGTGPEKLFF.

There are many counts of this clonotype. CDR3 coding DNA: TGTGCCAGCGCTCTCGCGAGTGTGAACACTGAAGCTTTCTTT. Translated, it gives CASALASVNTEAFF. The J gene is TRBJ1-1, the V gene TRBV18; D ambiguous. V lost 8 bases to trimming and J lost 0 bases, with 13 bases between them. Germline loops: CDR1 KGHSH, CDR2 LQKENI. This CDR3 contains 14 residues.

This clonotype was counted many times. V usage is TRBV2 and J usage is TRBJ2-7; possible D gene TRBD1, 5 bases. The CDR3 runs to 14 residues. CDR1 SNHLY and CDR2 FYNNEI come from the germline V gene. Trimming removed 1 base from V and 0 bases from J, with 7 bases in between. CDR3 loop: CASSEDRSSYEQYF. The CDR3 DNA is TGTGCCAGCAGTGAAGACAGGAGCTCCTACGAGCAGTACTTC.

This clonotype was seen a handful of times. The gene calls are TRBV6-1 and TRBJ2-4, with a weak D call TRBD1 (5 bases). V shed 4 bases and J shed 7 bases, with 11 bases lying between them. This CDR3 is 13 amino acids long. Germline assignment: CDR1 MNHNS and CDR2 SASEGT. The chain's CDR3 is CASSVVGANIQYF. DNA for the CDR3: TGTGCCAGCAGTGTTGTAGGGGCGAACATTCAGTACTTC.

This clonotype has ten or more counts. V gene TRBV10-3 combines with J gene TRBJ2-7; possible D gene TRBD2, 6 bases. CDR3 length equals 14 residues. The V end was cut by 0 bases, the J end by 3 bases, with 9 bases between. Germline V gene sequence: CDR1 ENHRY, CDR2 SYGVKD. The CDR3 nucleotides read TGTGCCATCAGTGAGTCTCTAGCGAGCTACGAGCAGTACTTC. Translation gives CAISESLASYEQYF.

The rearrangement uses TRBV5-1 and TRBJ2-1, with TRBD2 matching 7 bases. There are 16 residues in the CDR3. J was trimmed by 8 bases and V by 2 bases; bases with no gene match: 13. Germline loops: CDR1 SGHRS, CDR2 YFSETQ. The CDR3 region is CASSFLRASGGDEQFF. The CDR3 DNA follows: TGCGCCAGCAGCTTTTTGAGGGCTAGCGGCGGGGATGAGCAGTTCTTC.

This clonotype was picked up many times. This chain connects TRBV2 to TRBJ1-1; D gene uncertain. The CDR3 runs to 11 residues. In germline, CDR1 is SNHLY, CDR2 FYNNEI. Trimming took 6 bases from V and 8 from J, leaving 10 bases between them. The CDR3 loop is CASRTWQEAFF. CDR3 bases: TGTGCCAGCAGAACCTGGCAGGAAGCTTTCTTT.

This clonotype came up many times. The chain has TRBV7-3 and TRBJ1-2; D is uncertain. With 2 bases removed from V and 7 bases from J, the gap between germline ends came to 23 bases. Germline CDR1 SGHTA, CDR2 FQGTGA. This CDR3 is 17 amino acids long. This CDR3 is CASSLVPRRASEGGYTF. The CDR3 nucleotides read TGTGCCAGCAGCTTAGTGCCCCGGAGGGCATCGGAGGGTGGCTACACCTTC.

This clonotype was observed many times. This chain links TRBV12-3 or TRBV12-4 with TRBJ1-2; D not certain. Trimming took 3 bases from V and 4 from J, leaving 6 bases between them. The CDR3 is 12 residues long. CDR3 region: CASSLAGYGYTF. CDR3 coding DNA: TGTGCCAGCAGTTTGGCGGGCTATGGCTACACCTTC.

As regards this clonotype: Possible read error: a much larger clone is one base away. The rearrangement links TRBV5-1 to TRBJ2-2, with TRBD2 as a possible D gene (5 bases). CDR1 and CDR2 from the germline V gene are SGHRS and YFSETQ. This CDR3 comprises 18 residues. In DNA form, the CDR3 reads TGCGCCAGCAGCCTGACTTACATCGGACGGATGAACACCGGGGAGCAGTTTTTT. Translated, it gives CASSLTYIGRMNTGEQFF.

CDR3 nucleotides: TGTGCCAGCACTCCCAGGAACTACAATGAGCAGTTCTTC. It codes for CASTPRNYNEQFF. V and J are TRBV6-1 and TRBJ2-1; D is undetermined. The V end was cut by 7 bases, the J end by 3 bases, with 10 bases between. CDR1 is MNHNS and CDR2 is SASEGT in the germline V gene. This CDR3 region has 13 residues.

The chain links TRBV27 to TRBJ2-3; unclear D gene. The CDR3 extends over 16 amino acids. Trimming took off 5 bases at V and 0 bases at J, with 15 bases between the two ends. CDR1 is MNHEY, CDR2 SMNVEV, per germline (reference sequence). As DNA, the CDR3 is TGTGCCAGCAGTCCCGACCCGAGAACTAGCACAGATACGCAGTATTTT. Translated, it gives CASSPDPRTSTDTQYF.

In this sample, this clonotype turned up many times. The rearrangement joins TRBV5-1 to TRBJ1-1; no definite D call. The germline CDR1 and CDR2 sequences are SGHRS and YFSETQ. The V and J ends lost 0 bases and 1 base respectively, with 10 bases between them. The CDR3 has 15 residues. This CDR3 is CASSLVSLTNTEAFF. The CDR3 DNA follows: TGCGCCAGCAGCTTGGTTTCCTTGACGAACACTGAAGCTTTCTTT.

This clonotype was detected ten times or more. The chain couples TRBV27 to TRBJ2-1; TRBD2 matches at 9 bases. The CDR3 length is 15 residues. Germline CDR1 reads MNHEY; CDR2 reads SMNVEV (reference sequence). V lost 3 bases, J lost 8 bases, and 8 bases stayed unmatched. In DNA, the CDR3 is TGTGCCAGCAGTTTCGTGGCGGGAGGGCCCGATGAGCAGTTCTTC. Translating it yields CASSFVAGGPDEQFF.

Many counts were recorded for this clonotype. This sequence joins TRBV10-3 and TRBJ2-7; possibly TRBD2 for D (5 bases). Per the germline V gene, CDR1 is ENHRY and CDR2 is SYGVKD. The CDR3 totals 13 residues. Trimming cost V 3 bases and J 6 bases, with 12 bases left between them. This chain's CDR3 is CAISDPGSTEQYF. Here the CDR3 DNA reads TGTGCCATCAGTGACCCGGGGAGTACCGAGCAGTACTTC.

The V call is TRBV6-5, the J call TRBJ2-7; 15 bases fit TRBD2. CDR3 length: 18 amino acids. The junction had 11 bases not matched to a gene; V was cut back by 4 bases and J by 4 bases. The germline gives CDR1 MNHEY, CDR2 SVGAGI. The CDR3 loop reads CASSSKFGLAGGPYEQYF. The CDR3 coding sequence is TGTGCCAGCAGTTCTAAGTTCGGACTAGCGGGAGGGCCTTACGAGCAGTACTTC.

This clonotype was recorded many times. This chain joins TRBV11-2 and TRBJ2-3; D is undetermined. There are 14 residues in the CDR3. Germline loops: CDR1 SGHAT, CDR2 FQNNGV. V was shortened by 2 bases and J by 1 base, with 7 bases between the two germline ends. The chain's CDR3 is CASSLLRGTDTQYF. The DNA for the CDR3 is TGTGCCAGCAGCTTATTAAGGGGCACAGATACGCAGTATTTT.

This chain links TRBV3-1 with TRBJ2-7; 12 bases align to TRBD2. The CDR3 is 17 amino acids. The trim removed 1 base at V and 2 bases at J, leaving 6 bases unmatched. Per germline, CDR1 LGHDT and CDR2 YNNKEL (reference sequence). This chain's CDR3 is CASSQGGLAGTTYEQYF. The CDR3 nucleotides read TGTGCCAGCAGCCAAGGAGGACTAGCGGGGACCACCTACGAGCAGTACTTC.

CDR3 sequence reads: CASSLERDYEQFF. The CDR3 DNA sequence: TGTGCCAGCAGCTTAGAGCGGGATTATGAGCAGTTCTTC. This rearrangement joins TRBV11-3 to TRBJ2-1; possibly TRBD2 for D (6 bases). With 0 bases removed from V and 8 bases from J, the gap between germline ends came to 8 bases. The CDR3 runs 13 residues. The germline V gene has CDR1 SGHNT and CDR2 YENEEA.

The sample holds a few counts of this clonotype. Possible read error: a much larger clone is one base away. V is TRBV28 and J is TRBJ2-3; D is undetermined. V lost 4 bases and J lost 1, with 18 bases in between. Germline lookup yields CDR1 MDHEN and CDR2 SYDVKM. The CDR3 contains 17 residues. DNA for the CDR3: TGTGCCAGCAGTTCCCCCACGGTGCGGCCACGCACAGATACGCAGTATTTT. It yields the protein CASSSPTVRPRTDTQYF.

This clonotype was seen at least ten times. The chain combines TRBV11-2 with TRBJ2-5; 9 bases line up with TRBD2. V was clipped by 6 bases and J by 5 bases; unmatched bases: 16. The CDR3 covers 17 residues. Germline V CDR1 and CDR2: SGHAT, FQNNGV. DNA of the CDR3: TGTGCCAGCAGGGGCGGGAGGGCCGGCTTGGGGCTGGAGACCCAGTACTTC. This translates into CASRGGRAGLGLETQYF.

The chain's CDR3 is CASWAPGLVYNEQFF. CDR3 bases: TGTGCCTCCTGGGCCCCGGGACTAGTGTACAATGAGCAGTTCTTC. The V call is TRBV27, the J call TRBJ2-1, with 8 bases lining up with TRBD2. The CDR3 is 15 amino acids. Losses at the gene ends were 11 bases for V and 4 bases for J; bases not matched to a gene: 13. The germline V gene encodes CDR1 MNHEY and CDR2 SMNVEV (reference sequence).